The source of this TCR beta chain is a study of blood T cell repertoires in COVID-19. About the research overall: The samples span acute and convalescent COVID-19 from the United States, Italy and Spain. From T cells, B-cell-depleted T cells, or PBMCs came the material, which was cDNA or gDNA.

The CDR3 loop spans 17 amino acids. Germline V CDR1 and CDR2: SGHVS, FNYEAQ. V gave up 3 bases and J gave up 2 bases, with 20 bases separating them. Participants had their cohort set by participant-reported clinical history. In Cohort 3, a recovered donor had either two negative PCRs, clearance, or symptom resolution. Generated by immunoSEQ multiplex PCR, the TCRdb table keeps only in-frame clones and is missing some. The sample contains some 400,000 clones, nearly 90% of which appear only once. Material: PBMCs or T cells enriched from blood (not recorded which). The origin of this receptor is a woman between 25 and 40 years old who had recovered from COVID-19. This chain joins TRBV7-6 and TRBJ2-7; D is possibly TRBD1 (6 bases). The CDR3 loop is CASSFGTGTHLPYEQYF. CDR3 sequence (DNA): TGTGCCAGCAGCTTTGGTACCGGGACACACCTTCCCTACGAGCAGTACTTC. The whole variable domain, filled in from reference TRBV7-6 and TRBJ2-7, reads GAGVSQSPRYKVTKRGQDVALRCDPISGHVSLYWYRQALGQGPEFLTYFNYEAQQDKSGLPNDRFSAERPEGSISTLTIQRTEQRDSAMYRCASSFGTGTHLPYEQYFGPGTRLTVT.